This entry concerns a single TCR beta chain. Trimming left V 0 bases short and J 4 bases short, with 13 bases between. The V gene's germline CDR1 is MNHEY and CDR2 SVGAGI. The CDR3 is 15 residues long. The sample is drawn from a study of shared T cell receptors in the human thymus. Clones were sequenced by immunoSEQ multiplex PCR, and TCRdb holds only the in-frame ones, with some missing. This sample has 700,000 or so clones, with approximately 85% found just once. In addition, the sample was reused for a study of human thymus T cells.

Specimen: thymocytes. The receptor's source is a girl less than two years old with a congenital heart defect. The chain joins TRBV6-5 to TRBJ2-7; D is uncertain. The CDR3 sequence is CASSYSAYSPYEQYF. CDR3 DNA sequence: TGTGCCAGCAGTTACTCGGCCTACAGCCCTTACGAGCAGTACTTC.